This T cell receptor beta chain was found in a study of radiation and T cells in renal cell carcinoma (TCRdb year 2020). The study in broad terms: Samples came from a clinical trial, in which primary renal cell carcinomas received 15 Gy stereotactic body radiation therapy followed by nephrectomy 4 weeks later. A total of 4 million to 5 million unique CDR3 nucleotide sequences, encoding 2,658,974 unique CDR3 amino acid sequences, were found across all 55 or so samples. In total, roughly 53 samples underwent TCR beta sequencing: some 25 tumors plus 27 peripheral blood samples. Beyond this particular receptor, the publication reports: Dynamics of the blood repertoire were not tracked past 4 weeks after treatment. No pretreatment tumor biopsies were available, so the baseline intratumoral presence of clonotypes could not be determined. In blood, the top tumor clonotypes increased from baseline to 2 weeks after radiation and then shrank by 4 weeks, which suggests a temporary expansion of tumor-resident clones. With a single-armed trial design, the study had no way to address how radiation dose or scheduling affects the TCR repertoire.

From the germline V gene (reference sequence), CDR1 is WNHNN and CDR2 is SYGVQD. V lost 0 bases and J lost 8 bases; the stretch between them is 18 bases long. Reading from cysteine to phenylalanine, the CDR3 counts 16 amino acids. CDR3 DNA is the only sequence kept; it has 48 bases, read in frame from the first base. TCR beta libraries were generated from genomic DNA with the immunoSEQ kit, following the manufacturer's recommendations. Library preparation used a first multiplex PCR with proprietary primers, then a second PCR adding unique barcodes, with bead cleanups after each round. Each sample batch included a kit-provided positive control reaction and a negative control reaction. The final libraries were assessed on an Agilent 4200 TapeStation D1000 ScreenTape, pooled by volume, and quantified by qPCR. Sequencing was performed on an Illumina NextSeq500 using a MidOutput 150-cycle cartridge, with 156 Read1 cycles, 15 Index1 cycles, and the kit custom primers. The pooled library was loaded at 1.0 pM, and roughly 20% PhiX control was spiked in. In the source study's methods: Vendor-processed data were analyzed in R, and a clonotype was defined as all T cells sharing the same CDR3 nucleotide sequence. In the clone abundance analyses, frequencies in each sample were normalized to that sample's 10,000 most abundant clones. Public T cell clones, averaging fewer than five per sample, were removed before analysis. A difference in abundance of at least 32-fold between compartments was used to define tumor-enriched and baseline blood-enriched clonotypes. A beta-binomial differential abundance model was used to identify clonotypes that expanded or contracted between blood time points. Tumor-blood repertoire similarity was measured with the Baroni-Urbani and Buser coefficient, and group comparisons used two-tailed Wilcoxon tests in R. TCRdb provides this immuneACCESS table in a form limited to in-frame rearrangements. Some clones are lacking; in checked studies, under half of them reflect an unresolved V gene, and why the rest are absent is not known. V and J calls plus clone size are reproduced from that table; the DNA served to infer D and trimming. This sample holds about 150,000 clones; roughly 90% were observed only once. The ten largest account for around 11% of the sample.

The time point label here, explained by the study, means: baseline pretreatment blood. In light of the paper, this sample's treatment or condition label describes: 15 Gy SBRT to primary tumor, nephrectomy 4 weeks later. To track tumor-enriched clonotypes, serial peripheral blood was sampled from radiation-treated patients at baseline and at 2 weeks and 4 weeks after SBRT. Every patient's renal cell carcinoma showed clear cell pathology. Genomic DNA for TCR sequencing was prepared using the QIAamp DNA Blood Mini Kit (Qiagen). Samples were included in the analyses only if all quality control checks were passed. Points on this clone: The specificity of this receptor is unknown. No qualities accompany the bases; no much larger clone lies one base away.

The sequence joins TRBV10-1 to TRBJ2-3; the D segment is perhaps TRBD1 or TRBD2, each sharing 5 matched bases. This receptor was taken from a woman in her forties or fifties with renal cell carcinoma. Source: blood, taken from a patient whose treatment included radiotherapy and nephrectomy. The DNA reads TGCGCCAGCAGTGAGTCCTGGGGCCAGGGAGAGGGTACGCAGTATTTT. Its coded protein is CASSESWGQGEGTQYF.